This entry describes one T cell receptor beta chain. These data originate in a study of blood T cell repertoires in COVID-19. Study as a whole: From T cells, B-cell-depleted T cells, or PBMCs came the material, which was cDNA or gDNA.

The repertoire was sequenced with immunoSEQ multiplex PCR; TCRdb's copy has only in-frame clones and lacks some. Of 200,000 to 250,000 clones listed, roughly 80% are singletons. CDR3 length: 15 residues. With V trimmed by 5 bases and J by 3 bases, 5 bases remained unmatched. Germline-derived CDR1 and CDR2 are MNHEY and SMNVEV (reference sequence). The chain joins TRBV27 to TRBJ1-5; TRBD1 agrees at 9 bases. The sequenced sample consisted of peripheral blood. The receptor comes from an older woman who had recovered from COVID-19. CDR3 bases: TGTGCCAGCAGTATGGGACAGGGCATCAATCAGCCCCAGCATTTT. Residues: CASSMGQGINQPQHF.